Below, 17 T cell receptor beta chains from the same sample are listed, as sequenced in a study of blood T cell repertoires in COVID-19. The assay was immunoSEQ multiplex PCR, and TCRdb's table has in-frame clones only and misses some. The sample contains roughly 130,000 clones, about 79% of which appear only once. Input material: peripheral blood. The receptors were sampled from a woman aged 45-59 years with acute or convalescent COVID-19.

This chain connects TRBV6-1 to TRBJ2-2; a possible D gene is TRBD1 (6 bases). The CDR3 contains 16 residues. The V end was cut by 2 bases, the J end by 4 bases, with 14 bases between. Germline values: CDR1 MNHNS, CDR2 SASEGT. The CDR3 is CASSETPGVGTGELFF. Here the CDR3 DNA reads TGTGCCAGCAGTGAAACACCAGGGGTAGGCACCGGGGAGCTGTTTTTT.

The chain employs TRBV27 and TRBJ2-7; no definite D call. CDR3 length: 12 residues. Between the trimmed V and J ends, which lost 6 bases and 2 bases, there was a span of 8 bases. CDR1 MNHEY and CDR2 SMNVEV come from the germline V gene (reference sequence). The DNA of the CDR3 is TGTGCCAGCAGATCTCAGGCCTACGAGCAGTACTTC. The encoded protein is CASRSQAYEQYF.

V gene TRBV10-3 combines with J gene TRBJ1-4, with 10 bases fitting TRBD1. This CDR3 contains 14 residues. Germline V lookup: CDR1 ENHRY, CDR2 SYGVKD. With 8 bases clipped from V and 6 bases from J, the junction kept 6 bases outside the gene matches. The CDR3 here is CAIGGTGAYEKLFF. The CDR3 DNA reads TGTGCCATCGGGGGGACAGGGGCTTATGAAAAACTGTTTTTT.

The CDR3 here is CASSPIRGDRGYTF. As DNA, the CDR3 is TGTGCCAGCAGCCCCATCAGGGGTGATCGTGGCTACACCTTC. V and J are TRBV3-1 (or the pseudogene TRBV3-2) and TRBJ1-2; D is perhaps TRBD1 (6 bases). CDR3 size: 14 residues. V was pared by 4 bases and J by 7 bases, with 16 bases between. Germline CDR1 LGHDT, CDR2 YNNKEL (reference sequence).

V usage is TRBV7-9 and J usage is TRBJ1-4; D is uncertain. Trimming pared 3 bases from V and 7 bases from J, leaving 6 bases between. The CDR3 extends over 12 amino acids. In germline, CDR1 is SEHNR, CDR2 FQNEAQ (reference sequence). The CDR3 region has the DNA TGTGCCAGCAGCTTGCAGGTTGAAAAACTGTTTTTT. This sequence encodes CASSLQVEKLFF.

V is TRBV28 and J is TRBJ1-1; TRBD1 matches at 10 bases. V shed 8 bases, J shed 4 bases, and the junction held 10 bases outside the gene matches. CDR1 MDHEN and CDR2 SYDVKM come from the germline V gene. The CDR3 length is 15 residues. Written as DNA, the CDR3 is TGTGCCAGCCATCCTAGACAGGGGGCGTCCACTGAAGCTTTCTTT. This encodes CASHPRQGASTEAFF.

The rearrangement uses TRBV24-1 and TRBJ1-5; the D is unclear. Germline loops: CDR1 KGHDR, CDR2 SFDVKD. Between the trimmed V and J ends, which lost 0 bases and 3 bases, there was a span of 5 bases. The CDR3 is 14 residues long. The DNA for the CDR3 is TGTGCCACCAGTGATTTGTCTCCCAATCAGCCCCAGCATTTT. Translating it yields CATSDLSPNQPQHF.

This rearrangement joins TRBV19 to TRBJ1-1, with a tentative D call TRBD1 (5 bases). V lost 6 bases and J 2 bases, leaving 16 bases between the germline ends. The CDR3 covers 15 residues. CDR1 LNHDA and CDR2 SQIVND come from the germline V gene (reference sequence). CDR3 sequence: CASSTGTQINTEAFF. The DNA for the CDR3 is TGTGCCAGTAGCACCGGGACTCAGATTAACACTGAAGCTTTCTTT.

CDR3 region: CASSINTGKGTYEQYF. Here the CDR3 DNA reads TGTGCCAGTAGTATAAATACAGGGAAGGGGACCTACGAGCAGTACTTC. The V call is TRBV19, the J call TRBJ2-7; weak D call: TRBD1 (6 bases). From germline, CDR1 is LNHDA and CDR2 SQIVND (reference sequence). The CDR3 is 16 residues long. V lost 2 bases and J lost 2, with 16 bases in between.

The rearrangement uses TRBV6-2 or TRBV6-3 and TRBJ1-1; weak D call: TRBD1 (5 bases). The CDR3 spans 13 residues. Per the germline V gene, CDR1 is MNHEY and CDR2 is SVGEGT. Trimming pared 2 bases from V and 5 bases from J, leaving 9 bases between. The CDR3 bases are TGTGCCAGCAGTTACGCCAGGGCTACTGAAGCTTTCTTT. Translated, it gives CASSYARATEAFF.

The genes are TRBV5-1 and TRBJ2-3; 9 bases agree with TRBD1. CDR3 length: 15 residues. Germline CDR1 reads SGHRS; CDR2 reads YFSETQ. Trimming took 4 bases from V and 6 from J; bases not matched to a gene: 9. DNA of the CDR3: TGCGCCAGCAGCACCCGGGACAGGGATGCCGATACGCAGTATTTT. The encoded protein is CASSTRDRDADTQYF. The whole variable domain, filled in from reference TRBV5-1 and TRBJ2-3, reads KAGVTQTPRYLIKTRGQQVTLSCSPISGHRSVSWYQQTPGQGLQFLFEYFSETQRNKGNFPGRFSGRQFSNSRSEMNVSTLELGDSALYLCASSTRDRDADTQYFGPGTRLTVL.

The chain carries TRBV10-3 and TRBJ1-2, with 7 bases matching TRBD1. The CDR3 has 15 amino acids. Looked up from germline, CDR1 is ENHRY and CDR2 is SYGVKD. V dropped 3 bases and J dropped 1; count of bases not matched to a gene: 5. Written as DNA, the CDR3 is TGTGCCATCAGTGACCGGGACAGCGATAACTATGGCTACACCTTC. Translation: CAISDRDSDNYGYTF.

The CDR3 spells CASSQQVMGTEAFF. In DNA, the CDR3 is TGTGCCAGCAGCCAACAGGTTATGGGCACTGAAGCTTTCTTT. The chain combines TRBV3-1 (or the pseudogene TRBV3-2) with TRBJ1-1; D gene uncertain. This CDR3 comprises 14 residues. Germline CDR1 is LGHDT and CDR2 is YNNKEL (reference sequence). Trimming pared 2 bases from V and 4 bases from J, leaving 11 bases between.

V and J are TRBV6-5 and TRBJ1-1; 9 bases fit TRBD1. This CDR3 region has 16 residues. J lost 6 bases, V lost 2 bases, and 10 bases had no gene match. Germline V CDR1 and CDR2: MNHEY, SVGAGI. CDR3 region: CASSYGQGIMVPEAFF. The DNA for the CDR3 is TGTGCCAGCAGTTACGGACAGGGGATTATGGTCCCTGAAGCTTTCTTT.

The chain uses TRBV12-3 or TRBV12-4 and TRBJ2-3; D uncertain. The CDR3 totals 12 residues. V lost 2 bases and J lost 3, with 3 bases in between. This chain's CDR3 is CASSLSTDTQYF. The DNA of the CDR3 is TGTGCCAGCAGTTTATCTACAGATACGCAGTATTTT.

V is TRBV6-1 and J is TRBJ1-6; D is unresolved. The germline V gene has CDR1 MNHNS and CDR2 SASEGT. CDR3 length: 11 amino acids. V lost 2 bases, J lost 13 bases, and 6 bases lay in between. In nucleotides, the CDR3 is TGTGCCAGCAGTGAACCGTTTCCCCTCCACTTT. This sequence encodes CASSEPFPLHF.

The CDR3 region is CASSLAGPNQPQHF. In DNA form, the CDR3 reads TGCGCCAGCAGCTTGGCAGGGCCGAATCAGCCCCAGCATTTT. The V and J genes are TRBV5-1 and TRBJ1-5; a weak D match, TRBD1 (5 bases). The V and J ends lost 0 bases and 4 bases respectively, with 8 bases between them. The CDR3 contains 14 residues. Per the germline V gene, CDR1 is SGHRS and CDR2 is YFSETQ.